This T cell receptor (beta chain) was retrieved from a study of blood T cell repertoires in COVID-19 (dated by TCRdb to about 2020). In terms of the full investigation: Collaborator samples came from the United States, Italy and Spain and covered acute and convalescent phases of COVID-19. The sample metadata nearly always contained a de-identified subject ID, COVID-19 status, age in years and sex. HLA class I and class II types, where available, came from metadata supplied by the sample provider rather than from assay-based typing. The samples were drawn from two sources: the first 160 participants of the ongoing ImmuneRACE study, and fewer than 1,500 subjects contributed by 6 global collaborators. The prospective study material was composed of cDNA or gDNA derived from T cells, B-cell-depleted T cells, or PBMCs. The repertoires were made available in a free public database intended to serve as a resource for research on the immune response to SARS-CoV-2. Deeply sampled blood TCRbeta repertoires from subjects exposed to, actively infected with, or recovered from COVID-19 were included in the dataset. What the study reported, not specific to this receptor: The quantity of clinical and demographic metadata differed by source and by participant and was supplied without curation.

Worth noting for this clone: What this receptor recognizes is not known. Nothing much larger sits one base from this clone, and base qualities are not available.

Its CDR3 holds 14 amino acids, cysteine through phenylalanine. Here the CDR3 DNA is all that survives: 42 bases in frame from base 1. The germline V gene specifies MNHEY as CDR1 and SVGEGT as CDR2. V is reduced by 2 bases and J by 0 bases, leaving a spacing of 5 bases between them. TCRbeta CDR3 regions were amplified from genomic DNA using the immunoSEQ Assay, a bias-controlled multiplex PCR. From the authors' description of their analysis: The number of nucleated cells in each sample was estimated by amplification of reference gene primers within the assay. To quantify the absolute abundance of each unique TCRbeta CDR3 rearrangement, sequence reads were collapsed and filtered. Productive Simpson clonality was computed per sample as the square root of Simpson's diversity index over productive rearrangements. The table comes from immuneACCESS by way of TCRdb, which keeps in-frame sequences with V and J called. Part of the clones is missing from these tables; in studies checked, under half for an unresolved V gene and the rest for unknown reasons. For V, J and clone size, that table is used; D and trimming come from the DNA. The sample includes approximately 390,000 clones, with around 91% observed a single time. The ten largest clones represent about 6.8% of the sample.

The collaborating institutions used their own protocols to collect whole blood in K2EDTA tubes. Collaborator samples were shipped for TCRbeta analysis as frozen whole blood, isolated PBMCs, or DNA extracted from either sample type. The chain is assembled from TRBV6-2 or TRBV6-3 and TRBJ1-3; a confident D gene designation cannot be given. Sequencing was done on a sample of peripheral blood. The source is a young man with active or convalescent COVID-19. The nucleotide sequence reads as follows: TGTGCCAGCAGTTACGTCAGCTCTGGAAACACCATATATTTT. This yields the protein CASSYVSSGNTIYF.